Only one count was recorded for the clone carrying this TCR beta chain. Original processing notes: Counts of nucleated cells, estimated from reference gene primer amplification, were obtained. Produced via immunoSEQ multiplex PCR; TCRdb's table is partial and in-frame only. Clone size and the V and J calls come from that table; the DNA yielded D and trimming. The sample has over 45,000 clones; 65% to 90% are singletons. The sample comes from a study of blood T cell repertoires in COVID-19. Study background: Sites across the United States, Italy and Spain contributed samples from acute and convalescent COVID-19. T cells, B-cell-depleted T cells, or PBMCs provided the cDNA or gDNA that served as material.

The CDR3 is made up of 12 amino acids. The V gene's germline CDR1 is ENHRY and CDR2 SYGVKD. The V and J ends lost 6 bases and 2 bases, in that order; junction bases with no gene match: 1. This TCR came from a human donor in a cohort sampled during active COVID-19. This chain connects TRBV10-3 to TRBJ2-7, with 7 bases matching TRBD1. Source material: peripheral blood. CDR3 residues: CAISGTAYEQYF. CDR3 coding DNA: TGTGCCATCAGCGGGACAGCCTACGAGCAGTACTTC.